One and the same sample provided the 29 T cell receptor beta chains below, sequenced in a study of CD8+ T cells in alopecia areata. The treatment is: oral pan-JAK inhibitor, 5-10 mg twice daily. After isolation, RNA underwent reverse transcription to generate cDNA as the sequencing template. Clones were sequenced by immunoSEQ multiplex PCR, and TCRdb holds only the in-frame ones, with some missing. The sample lists some 240,000 clones, about 50% occurring once. The input for sequencing was CD4+ T cells sorted from blood, taken at week 4, from a patient treated with tofacitinib. The receptor source for this set is a human donor with alopecia areata.

This clone was observed once. DNA for the CDR3: TGTGCCAGCAGCTTAGTAGCGGCGACCAACAGAGATACGCAGTATTTT. Protein: CASSLVAATNRDTQYF. V and J are TRBV7-2 and TRBJ2-3; D may be TRBD2 (6 bases). Germline loops: CDR1 SGHTA, CDR2 FQGNSA. CDR3 length: 16 residues. V shed 1 base and J shed 5 bases, with 16 bases lying between them.

The genes are TRBV27 and TRBJ2-3, with D possibly being TRBD1 (5 bases). V was clipped by 5 bases and J by 4 bases, with 16 bases between them. The CDR3 loop spans 15 amino acids. Germline CDR1 reads MNHEY; CDR2 reads SMNVEV (reference sequence). For the CDR3, the DNA is TGTGCCAGCAGTGGAGACAGCACCCTCCCAGATACGCAGTATTTT. It encodes CASSGDSTLPDTQYF.

This sequence joins TRBV29-1 and TRBJ2-5, with D unclear. The CDR3 loop spans 10 amino acids. V lost 3 bases and J 5 bases, leaving 4 bases between the germline ends. Germline V lookup: CDR1 SQVTM, CDR2 ANQGSEA. CDR3 DNA: TGCAGCGTTGAGGTTGAGACCCAGTACTTC. It translates to CSVEVETQYF.

The rearrangement joins TRBV4-2 to TRBJ2-5, with D tentatively TRBD1 (6 bases). V was trimmed by 6 bases and J by 5 bases, leaving 19 bases between them. The CDR3 loop spans 15 amino acids. Germline CDR1 is LGHNA and CDR2 is YNFKEQ. The CDR3 here is CASRPYQGSGETQYF. The CDR3, as DNA: TGTGCCAGCAGACCGTACCAGGGGTCCGGGGAGACCCAGTACTTC.

The rearrangement uses TRBV29-1 and TRBJ2-3, with TRBD1 matching over 8 bases. The CDR3 extends over 13 amino acids. Germline V gene sequence: CDR1 SQVTM, CDR2 ANQGSEA. Germline trimming cut 7 bases from V and 4 bases from J; bases unmatched to any gene: 7. For the CDR3, the DNA is TGCAGCGGGACAGGGAGACATCCAGATACGCAGTATTTT. This translates into CSGTGRHPDTQYF.

To note about this clone: Distinct nucleotide sequences in the sample also encode this CDR3. The chain couples TRBV30 to TRBJ1-6; D gene uncertain. Germline V CDR1 and CDR2: GTSNPN, SVGIG (reference sequence). V gave up 0 bases and J gave up 5 bases, with 5 bases separating them. The CDR3 loop spans 13 amino acids. The CDR3 region has the DNA TGTGCCTGGAGTGTCCAGGATAATTCACCCCTCCACTTT. Residues: CAWSVQDNSPLHF.

This clone was seen only once. The chain employs TRBV9 and TRBJ1-6, with a weak D call TRBD1 (5 bases). The germline V gene encodes CDR1 SGDLS and CDR2 YYNGEE. The CDR3 length is 13 residues. Trimming stripped 1 base from V and 10 bases from J, with 9 bases between. CDR3 coding DNA: TGTGCCAGCAGCGTATCGGGGCAATCACCCCTCCACTTT. Protein product: CASSVSGQSPLHF.

V is TRBV7-9 and J is TRBJ2-7; D might be TRBD1 (7 bases). Looked up from germline, CDR1 is SEHNR and CDR2 is FQNEAQ (reference sequence). The CDR3 contains 14 residues. V was shortened by 5 bases and J by 5 bases, with 16 bases between the two germline ends. CDR3 sequence: CASSPISRGDEQYF. The CDR3 DNA sequence: TGTGCCAGCAGCCCCATCAGCAGGGGGGACGAGCAGTACTTC.

This chain uses TRBV20-1 with TRBJ2-7; D remains ambiguous. The CDR3 has 11 amino acids. CDR1 and CDR2 (germline): DFQATT, SNEGSKA (reference sequence). V lost 2 bases and J lost 7, with 9 bases in between. The CDR3 DNA is TGCAGTGCTAGAACCCCCGAGGAGCAGTACTTC. Its protein product is CSARTPEEQYF.

This rearrangement joins TRBV11-3 to TRBJ1-4; the D gene is possibly TRBD1 (5 bases). Germline V gene lookup returns CDR1 SGHNT and CDR2 YENEEA. Trimming shortened V by 2 bases and J by 6 bases, and 10 bases separated the two germline ends. The CDR3 has 14 residues. The DNA of the CDR3 is TGTGCCAGCAGCTTACCAGGGTCGGATGAAAAACTGTTTTTT. It encodes CASSLPGSDEKLFF. Full variable domain (missing parts from reference TRBV11-3 and TRBJ1-4): EAGVVQSPRYKIIEKKQPVAFWCNPISGHNTLYWYLQNLGQGPELLIRYENEEAVDDSQLPKDRFSAERLKGVDSTLKIQPAELGDSAVYLCASSLPGSDEKLFFGSGTQLSVL.

The V gene is TRBV7-2, the J gene TRBJ1-1; no definite D call. The V end was cut by 0 bases, the J end by 0 bases, with 8 bases between. CDR1 SGHTA and CDR2 FQGNSA come from the germline V gene. CDR3 length equals 15 residues. CDR3 region: CASSLAHGLNTEAFF. The CDR3 nucleotides are TGTGCCAGCAGCTTAGCTCACGGCTTGAACACTGAAGCTTTCTTT.

At least ten counts were recorded for this clone. Other DNA sequences in this sample translate to the same CDR3. This rearrangement joins TRBV29-1 to TRBJ1-2; 7 nucleotides align to TRBD1. V was pared by 1 base and J by 4 bases, with 6 bases of the junction left unmatched. Germline V gives CDR1 SQVTM, CDR2 ANQGSEA. There are 14 residues in the CDR3. The CDR3, as DNA: TGCAGCGTTGAAGGGCAGGGGGGTGGCTATGGCTACACCTTC. Encoded protein: CSVEGQGGGYGYTF.

The rearrangement links TRBV14 to TRBJ2-6, with D uncertain. The CDR3 consists of 17 residues. V was pared by 2 bases and J by 0 bases, with 11 bases between. From germline, CDR1 is SGHDN and CDR2 FVKESK. CDR3 DNA sequence: TGTGCCAGCAGCCAACCCGTTGGGGACTCTGGGGCCAACGTCCTGACTTTC. The encoded protein is CASSQPVGDSGANVLTF.

This clone was detected ten times or more. The V and J genes are TRBV29-1 and TRBJ1-4, with a tentative D call TRBD1 (6 bases). The length of the CDR3 is 15 residues. The ends were cut back, 6 bases at V and 4 bases at J, with 18 bases in the middle. CDR1 and CDR2 (germline): SQVTM, ANQGSEA. CDR3 in DNA: TGCAGCGTCGCAAGGGGGGCTGGCTTTAATGAAAAACTGTTTTTT. Its protein product is CSVARGAGFNEKLFF.

The chain uses TRBV7-2 and TRBJ2-5, with 7 bases aligning to TRBD1. This CDR3 comprises 15 residues. Germline V gene sequence: CDR1 SGHTA, CDR2 FQGNSA. With V trimmed by 5 bases and J by 5 bases, 11 bases remained unmatched. In DNA form, the CDR3 reads TGTGCCAGCAGCCCCAGGGGGTTTAGTATTGAGACCCAGTACTTC. Amino acids: CASSPRGFSIETQYF. Filled out from reference TRBV7-2 and TRBJ2-5, the complete variable domain reads GAGVSQSPSNKVTEKGKDVELRCDPISGHTALYWYRQSLGQGLEFLIYFQGNSAPDKSGLPSDRFSAERTGGSVSTLTIQRTQQEDSAVYLCASSPRGFSIETQYFGPGTRLLVL.

In its sample, this clone was seen a few times. The rearrangement uses TRBV5-1 and TRBJ2-2, with D tentatively TRBD2 (5 bases). The CDR3 sequence is 15 residues long. V lost 5 bases to trimming and J lost 1 base, with 12 bases between them. The V gene's germline CDR1 is SGHRS and CDR2 YFSETQ. CDR3 amino acids: CASSSMAGNTGELFF. DNA of the CDR3: TGCGCCAGCAGTTCGATGGCGGGGAACACCGGGGAGCTGTTTTTT.

This clone was seen only a few times. The chain is built from TRBV29-1 and TRBJ2-1; a possible D gene is TRBD1 (7 bases). The V gene lost 3 bases and the J gene lost 4 bases, with 16 bases spanning the gap. The CDR3 length is 15 residues. Germline CDR1 reads SQVTM; CDR2 reads ANQGSEA. The CDR3 sequence: CSVDVRGARYNEQFF. Here the CDR3 DNA reads TGCAGCGTTGATGTCAGGGGGGCACGTTACAATGAGCAGTTCTTC.

The chain links TRBV6-1 to TRBJ2-7; unclear D gene. The CDR3 has 13 amino acids. Germline V gene lookup returns CDR1 MNHNS and CDR2 SASEGT. The V gene lost 3 bases and the J gene lost 2 bases, with 8 bases spanning the gap. CDR3 amino acids: CASSDRPTYEQYF. DNA for the CDR3: TGTGCCAGCAGTGATCGGCCAACCTACGAGCAGTACTTC.

This chain connects TRBV15 to TRBJ1-6; 8 nucleotides match TRBD1. The trim removed 5 bases at V and 6 bases at J, leaving 6 bases unmatched. The CDR3 has 15 residues. CDR1 and CDR2 (germline): LNHNV, YYDKDF (reference sequence). The CDR3 DNA reads TGTGCCACCAGCGCCAGGACAGGGAGTAATTCACCCCTCCACTTT. The encoded protein is CATSARTGSNSPLHF.

The CDR3 coding sequence is TGTGCCTGCCCAACAGGGCCCCTAGCTAGAGGCTACACCTTC. It is translated as CACPTGPLARGYTF. The chain has TRBV30 and TRBJ1-2; possibly TRBD1 for D (6 bases). The germline CDR1 and CDR2 sequences are GTSNPN and SVGIG (reference sequence). The CDR3 is 14 amino acids. The V and J ends lost 6 bases and 8 bases respectively, with 22 bases between them.

The chain carries TRBV6-5 and TRBJ2-4; 8 bases align to TRBD2. J gave up 9 bases and V 5 bases, and 9 bases lay outside the gene matches. The CDR3 has 14 amino acids. The germline CDR1 and CDR2 sequences are MNHEY and SVGAGI. CDR3 bases: TGTGCCAGCAGTACCACCGGGACTAGAGGCATTCAGTACTTC. It specifies CASSTTGTRGIQYF.

This chain links TRBV6-5 with TRBJ2-7, with TRBD1 matching 10 bases. This CDR3 comprises 14 residues. Germline V gives CDR1 MNHEY, CDR2 SVGAGI. With V trimmed by 6 bases and J by 6 bases, 8 bases remained unmatched. CDR3 protein: CASSRDRGTGEQYF. CDR3 DNA sequence: TGTGCCAGCAGCCGGGACAGGGGTACCGGCGAGCAGTACTTC.

The V gene is TRBV5-1, the J gene TRBJ2-7; the D is unclear. CDR1 and CDR2 (germline): SGHRS, YFSETQ. This CDR3 region has 12 residues. V was cut by 6 bases and J by 0 bases, with 7 bases left in between. CDR3 in amino acids: CASTGLSYEQYF. CDR3 coding DNA: TGCGCCAGCACCGGGCTCTCCTACGAGCAGTACTTC.

The rearrangement uses TRBV29-1 and TRBJ1-2, with 9 bases identical to TRBD1. Germline values: CDR1 SQVTM, CDR2 ANQGSEA. This CDR3 is 14 amino acids long. Losses at the gene ends were 4 bases for V and 2 bases for J; bases not matched to a gene: 5. CDR3 residues: CSVVPGTGNYGYTF. CDR3 in DNA: TGCAGCGTTGTCCCCGGGACAGGGAACTATGGCTACACCTTC.

The CDR3 region is CASSDLGPDTQYF. CDR3 nucleotides: TGTGCCAGCAGTGACTTGGGCCCCGATACGCAGTATTTT. The genes are TRBV2 and TRBJ2-3; D is unclear. With 3 bases removed from V and 6 bases from J, the gap between germline ends came to 10 bases. There are 13 residues in the CDR3. Germline loops: CDR1 SNHLY, CDR2 FYNNEI.

The CDR3 bases are TGTGCCAGCAGCGTAGCGGGGACTAGCGGGGTGAAGGGTGAGCAGTTCTTC. It is translated as CASSVAGTSGVKGEQFF. V usage is TRBV9 and J usage is TRBJ2-1, with 13 positions matching TRBD2. J was trimmed by 9 bases and V by 0 bases; bases with no gene match: 9. Per the germline V gene, CDR1 is SGDLS and CDR2 is YYNGEE. This CDR3 contains 17 residues.

The rearrangement joins TRBV6-6 to TRBJ1-6, with D possibly TRBD1 on 5 matching bases. Between the trimmed V and J ends, which lost 7 bases and 2 bases, there was a span of 12 bases. Per germline, CDR1 MNHNY and CDR2 SVGAGI (reference sequence). The CDR3 runs to 15 residues. Here the CDR3 reads CASIDAGPYNSPLHF. For the CDR3, the DNA is TGTGCCAGCATCGACGCGGGACCCTATAATTCACCCCTCCACTTT.

The chain is built from TRBV7-2 and TRBJ1-6; D call uncertain. Germline values: CDR1 SGHTA, CDR2 FQGNSA. This CDR3 is built from 14 residues. Trimming pared 4 bases from V and 13 bases from J, leaving 17 bases between. CDR3 sequence (DNA): TGTGCCAGCAGCTCCCTACTGGTCAATAGGCCCCTCCACTTT. This encodes CASSSLLVNRPLHF.

The chain couples TRBV5-6 to TRBJ2-1; a weak D match, TRBD1 (6 bases). The germline V gene has CDR1 SGHDT and CDR2 YYEEEE. This CDR3 is 16 amino acids long. V dropped 5 bases and J dropped 4 bases, with 19 bases sitting between them. CDR3 sequence: CASSRPVGTSYNEQFF. CDR3 bases: TGTGCCAGCAGTCGACCAGTCGGGACATCTTACAATGAGCAGTTCTTC.